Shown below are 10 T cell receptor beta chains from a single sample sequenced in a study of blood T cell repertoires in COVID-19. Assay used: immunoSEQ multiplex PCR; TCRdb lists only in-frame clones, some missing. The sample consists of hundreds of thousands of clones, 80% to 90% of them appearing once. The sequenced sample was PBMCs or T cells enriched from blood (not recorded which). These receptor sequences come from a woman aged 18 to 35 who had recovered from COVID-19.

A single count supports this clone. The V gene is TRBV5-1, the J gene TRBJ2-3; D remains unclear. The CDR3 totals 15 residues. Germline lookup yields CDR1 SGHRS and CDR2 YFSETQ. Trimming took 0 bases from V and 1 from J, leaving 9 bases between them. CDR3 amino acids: CASSLVAVRTDTQYF. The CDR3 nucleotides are TGCGCCAGCAGCTTGGTGGCGGTGCGCACAGATACGCAGTATTTT.

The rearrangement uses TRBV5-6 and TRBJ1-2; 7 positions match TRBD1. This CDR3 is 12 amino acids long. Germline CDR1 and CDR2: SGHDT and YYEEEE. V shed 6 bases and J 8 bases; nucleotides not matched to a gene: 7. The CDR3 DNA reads TGTGCCAGCAACCAGGGGGACCGAGGCTACACCTTC. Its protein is CASNQGDRGYTF.

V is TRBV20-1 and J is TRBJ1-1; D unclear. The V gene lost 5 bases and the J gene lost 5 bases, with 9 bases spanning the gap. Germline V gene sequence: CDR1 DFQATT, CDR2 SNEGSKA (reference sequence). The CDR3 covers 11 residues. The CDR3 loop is CSAPTWTEAFF. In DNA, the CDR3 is TGCAGTGCTCCCACATGGACTGAAGCTTTCTTT.

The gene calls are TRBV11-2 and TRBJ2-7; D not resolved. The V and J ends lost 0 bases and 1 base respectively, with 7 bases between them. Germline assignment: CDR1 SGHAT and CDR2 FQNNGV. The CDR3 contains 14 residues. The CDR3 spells CASSLDTRSYEQYF. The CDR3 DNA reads TGTGCCAGCAGCTTAGATACCAGATCCTACGAGCAGTACTTC.

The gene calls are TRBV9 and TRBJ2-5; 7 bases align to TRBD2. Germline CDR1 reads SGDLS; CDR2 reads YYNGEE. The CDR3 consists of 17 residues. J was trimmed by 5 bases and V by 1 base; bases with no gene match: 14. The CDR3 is CASSVTGTTLVGETQYF. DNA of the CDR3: TGTGCCAGCAGCGTAACCGGGACTACCCTGGTCGGGGAGACCCAGTACTTC.

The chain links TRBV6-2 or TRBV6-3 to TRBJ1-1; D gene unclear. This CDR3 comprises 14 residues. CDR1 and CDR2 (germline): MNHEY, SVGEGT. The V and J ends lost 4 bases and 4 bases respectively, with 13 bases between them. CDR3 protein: CASSLHGVVTEAFF. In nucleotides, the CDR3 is TGTGCCAGCAGTTTACACGGGGTTGTCACTGAAGCTTTCTTT.

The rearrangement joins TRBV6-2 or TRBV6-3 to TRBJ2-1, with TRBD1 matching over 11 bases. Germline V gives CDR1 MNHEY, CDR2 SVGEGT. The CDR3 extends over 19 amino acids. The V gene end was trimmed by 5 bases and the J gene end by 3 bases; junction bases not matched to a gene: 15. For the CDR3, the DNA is TGTGCCAGCAGTCTCGAGATTGGGACAGGGGGTCATATCTACAATGAGCAGTTCTTC. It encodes CASSLEIGTGGHIYNEQFF.

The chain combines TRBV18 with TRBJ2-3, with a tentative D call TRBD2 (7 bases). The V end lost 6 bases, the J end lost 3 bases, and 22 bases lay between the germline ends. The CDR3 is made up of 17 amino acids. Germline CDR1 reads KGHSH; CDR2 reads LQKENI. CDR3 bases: TGTGCCAGCTCTTCAACCCCTCGGGGGGCCAGAACAGATACGCAGTATTTT. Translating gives CASSSTPRGARTDTQYF.

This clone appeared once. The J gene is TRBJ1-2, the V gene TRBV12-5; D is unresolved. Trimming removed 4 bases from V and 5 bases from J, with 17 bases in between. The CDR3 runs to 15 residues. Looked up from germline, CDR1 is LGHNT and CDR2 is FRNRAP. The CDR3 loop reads CASGSPGEASYGYTF. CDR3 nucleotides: TGTGCTAGTGGTTCCCCCGGGGAGGCTTCTTATGGCTACACCTTC. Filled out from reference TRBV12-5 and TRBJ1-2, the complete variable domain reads DARVTQTPRHKVTEMGQEVTMRCQPILGHNTVFWYRQTMMQGLELLAYFRNRAPLDDSGMPKDRFSAEMPDATLATLKIQPSEPRDSAVYFCASGSPGEASYGYTFGSGTRLTVV.

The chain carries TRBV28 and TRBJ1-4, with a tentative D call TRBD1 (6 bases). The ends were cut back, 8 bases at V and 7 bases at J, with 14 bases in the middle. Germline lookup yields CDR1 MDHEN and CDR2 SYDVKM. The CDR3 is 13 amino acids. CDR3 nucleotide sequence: TGTGCCAGCGGCACAGGGCAGCGTGAAAAACTGTTTTTT. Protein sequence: CASGTGQREKLFF. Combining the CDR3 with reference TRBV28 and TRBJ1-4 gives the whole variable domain DVKVTQSSRYLVKRTGEKVFLECVQDMDHENMFWYRQDPGLGLRLIYFSYDVKMKEKGDIPEGYSVSREKKERFSLILESASTNQTSMYLCASGTGQREKLFFGSGTQLSVL.